Listed here are 7 T cell receptor beta chains from one sample, sequenced in a study of cytomegalovirus exposure and HLA in healthy donors. Researchers ran the PCR with 60 Vbeta and 13 Jbeta primers. Method: immunoSEQ multiplex PCR; TCRdb's copy keeps in-frame clones and lacks some. The profile shows about 87,000 clones, 70% to 85% of them singletons. The sequenced material came from PBMCs. The origin of the receptors is a man between 25 and 39 years old in good health and CMV-seropositive.

The J gene is TRBJ1-2, the V gene TRBV4-1; 8 bases agree with TRBD1. Germline lookup yields CDR1 MGHRA and CDR2 YSYEKL. The CDR3 spans 14 residues. The V gene end was trimmed by 4 bases and the J gene end by 2 bases; junction bases not matched to a gene: 3. CDR3 DNA sequence: TGCGCCAGCAGCCGCGACAGGGGAAACTATGGCTACACCTTC. Its protein product is CASSRDRGNYGYTF.

This sequence joins TRBV5-1 and TRBJ2-3; D may be TRBD1 (6 bases). This CDR3 contains 15 residues. CDR1 and CDR2 from the germline V gene are SGHRS and YFSETQ. Trimming cost V 4 bases and J 1 base, with 13 bases left between them. The CDR3 bases are TGCGCCAGCAGCAAATACAGGGACCGCACAGATACGCAGTATTTT. This sequence encodes CASSKYRDRTDTQYF. The whole variable domain, filled in from reference TRBV5-1 and TRBJ2-3, reads KAGVTQTPRYLIKTRGQQVTLSCSPISGHRSVSWYQQTPGQGLQFLFEYFSETQRNKGNFPGRFSGRQFSNSRSEMNVSTLELGDSALYLCASSKYRDRTDTQYFGPGTRLTVL.

This chain connects TRBV6-5 to TRBJ2-5, with D perhaps TRBD2 (5 bases). The DNA end is a closer match to TRBJ2-7, so the J assignment may be wrong. The CDR3 extends over 15 amino acids. Per germline, CDR1 MNHEY and CDR2 SVGAGI. DNA of the CDR3: TGTGCCAGCAGTTACTCTCGGACTCATGCCTACGAGCAGTACTTC. Translating it yields CASSYSRTHAYEQYF.

This chain connects TRBV11-2 to TRBJ2-7; tentative D call: TRBD2 (6 bases). V shed 8 bases and J shed 6 bases, with 14 bases lying between them. Germline V gene sequence: CDR1 SGHAT, CDR2 FQNNGV. This CDR3 contains 12 residues. The DNA of the CDR3 is TGTGCCAGCGGGCGCGGGATCACCGAGCAGTACTTC. This encodes CASGRGITEQYF.

The chain joins TRBV10-3 to TRBJ2-5; D is undetermined. Germline-derived CDR1 and CDR2 are ENHRY and SYGVKD. V shed 3 bases and J shed 2 bases, with 4 bases lying between them. The CDR3 runs 12 residues. The CDR3 sequence is CAISETQETQYF. In nucleotides, the CDR3 is TGTGCCATCAGTGAAACTCAAGAGACCCAGTACTTC.

The rearrangement uses TRBV28 and TRBJ2-5, with 7 bases matching TRBD1. J was trimmed by 0 bases and V by 2 bases; bases with no gene match: 6. From germline, CDR1 is MDHEN and CDR2 SYDVKM. The CDR3 sequence is 16 residues long. The CDR3 region has the DNA TGTGCCAGCAGTTTACCAGGACAGGACTACCAAGAGACCCAGTACTTC. Translation gives CASSLPGQDYQETQYF.

This clone was detected a few times. The chain links TRBV27 to TRBJ2-7; 7 bases fit TRBD2. The CDR3 is 14 residues long. Trimming cost V 2 bases and J 4 bases; bases outside gene matches: 5. CDR1 is MNHEY and CDR2 is SMNVEV in the germline V gene (reference sequence). In DNA, the CDR3 is TGTGCCAGCAGTTTACGGGGGGAAGGGTACGAGCAGTACTTC. Its translation is CASSLRGEGYEQYF.